The T cell receptor beta chain described here comes from a study of T-cell memory formation after mild COVID-19. About the research overall: For the most part, TCR clusters were specific to one donor.

A word on this clonotype: Its cognate antigen is unknown. This could be a read error, since a much larger clone is one nucleotide away.

The ends were cut back, 1 base at V and 3 bases at J, with 7 bases in the middle. Germline CDR1 is MGHRA and CDR2 is YSYEKL. The CDR3 totals 13 residues. One entry per CDR3 protein results from TCRdb running MiXCR on the 5' RACE reads. The sample has more than 450,000 distinct CDR3 sequences, roughly 18% seen once. Study-wide points: Detection of some responders pre-infection suggested pre-existing cross-reactive memory T cells participated.

The receptor comes from an adult woman who had mild COVID-19 (a few samples of this study predate the infection). Cell type and time point are not known. The sequenced sample consisted of PBMCs or a T cell subset sorted from them (not recorded which). The chain joins TRBV4-1 to TRBJ2-7; D is unclear. The CDR3 loop is CASSQAIYYEQYF. In DNA form, the CDR3 reads TGCGCCAGCAGCCAAGCGATCTACTACGAGCAGTACTTC.